This T cell receptor (beta chain) was identified in a study of cytomegalovirus exposure and HLA in healthy donors. CDR3 length: 16 amino acids. The germline V gene has CDR1 SEHNR and CDR2 FQNEAQ (reference sequence). With 5 bases clipped from V and 6 bases from J, the junction kept 10 bases outside the gene matches. The PCR had 60 Vbeta and 13 Jbeta primers. Only in-frame clones appear in the TCRdb table, and some are missing; sequencing was by immunoSEQ multiplex PCR. The sample includes some 99,000 clones, approximately 77% of them seen just once. This clone was seen once. This likely comes from a read error, as the CDR3 has no conserved phenylalanine or tryptophan at its end.

What was sequenced was PBMCs. This sequence originates from a female donor in good health and CMV-seronegative. The chain employs TRBV7-9 and TRBJ1-5; 10 bases map to TRBD1. The CDR3 region is CASSPTTGGAGQPQHL. CDR3 sequence (DNA): TGTGCCAGCAGCCCGACGACAGGGGGCGCGGGTCAGCCCCAGCATCTT.